This T cell receptor beta chain was recorded in a study of blood T cell repertoires in COVID-19 (dated by TCRdb to 2019 to 2021). Concerning the study at large: Samples from collaborators originated in the United States, Italy and Spain and spanned both the acute and convalescent phases of COVID-19. The prospective study material was composed of cDNA or gDNA derived from T cells, B-cell-depleted T cells, or PBMCs. The dataset comprised deeply sampled blood TCRbeta repertoires from subjects exposed to, actively infected with, or recovered from COVID-19. The repertoires were released in a freely available public database intended as a resource for research on the immune response to SARS-CoV-2. Samples came from the ongoing ImmuneRACE study (first 160 participants) plus 1,254 subjects from 6 global collaborators. The sample metadata nearly always contained a de-identified subject ID, COVID-19 status, age in years and sex. Where available, HLA class I and class II types were taken from metadata supplied by the sample provider and were not determined by assay-based typing. Study-wide findings and limitations: How much clinical and demographic metadata was included differed by source and by participant, and the metadata was provided uncurated.

A note on this clone: Its antigen specificity is not known. No much larger clone is present one base from it, and per-base qualities are unavailable.

TCRbeta CDR3 regions were amplified from genomic DNA by means of the immunoSEQ Assay, a bias-controlled multiplex PCR. Turning to the authors' computational methods: Within the assay, amplification of reference gene primers was used to estimate how many nucleated cells each sample contained. To quantify the absolute abundance of each unique TCRbeta CDR3 rearrangement, sequence reads were collapsed and filtered. Productive Simpson clonality was computed per sample as the square root of Simpson's diversity index over productive rearrangements. What TCRdb holds here is the immuneACCESS table cut down to in-frame rearrangements. Part of the clones is not present; checked against another copy, under half of the missing clones reflect an unresolved V gene, and the others are unexplained. From that table come the V and J calls and clone size; the DNA was used to work out D and trimming. This sample comprises about 210,000 clones, roughly four fifths of them detected only once. About 10% of the sample rests with the top ten.

In the prospective study, participants were about 18 to 95 years old, resided in about two dozen geographic areas of the United States, and were enrolled through a virtual design. In the prospective study, cohorts were assigned on the basis of participant-reported clinical history obtained from a screening survey and a study questionnaire. ImmuneRACE Cohort 3 recovered participants were defined by two consecutive negative NP/OP PCR tests, healthcare professional clearance, or symptom resolution. Mobile phlebotomists in the prospective study collected whole blood, serum and a nasopharyngeal or oropharyngeal swab from every participant. Additional blood draws and questionnaires over an approximately two-month period could optionally be provided by prospective study participants. Before DNA extraction, prospective study blood samples were shipped either frozen or at room temperature. V is cut by 6 bases and J by 1 base, and the space between the germline ends is 15 bases. In the germline V gene, CDR1 corresponds to SGHRS and CDR2 to YFSETQ. The CDR3 runs 15 residues from the cysteine to the phenylalanine. CDR3 DNA only is kept here, 45 bases in frame from base 1.

The sequence was collected from a man aged 40-49 years who had recovered from COVID-19. Sequencing used PBMCs or T cells enriched from blood (not recorded which). This sequence uses TRBV5-1 and TRBJ2-3; the D gene is perhaps TRBD2, on 6 matching bases. This receptor carries the CDR3 CASTTIGGGTDTQYF. The sequenced DNA is TGCGCCAGCACTACTATAGGCGGGGGCACAGATACGCAGTATTTT. Joined to the reference TRBV5-1 and TRBJ2-3 proteins, this CDR3 gives the full variable domain: KAGVTQTPRYLIKTRGQQVTLSCSPISGHRSVSWYQQTPGQGLQFLFEYFSETQRNKGNFPGRFSGRQFSNSRSEMNVSTLELGDSALYLCASTTIGGGTDTQYFGPGTRLTVL.